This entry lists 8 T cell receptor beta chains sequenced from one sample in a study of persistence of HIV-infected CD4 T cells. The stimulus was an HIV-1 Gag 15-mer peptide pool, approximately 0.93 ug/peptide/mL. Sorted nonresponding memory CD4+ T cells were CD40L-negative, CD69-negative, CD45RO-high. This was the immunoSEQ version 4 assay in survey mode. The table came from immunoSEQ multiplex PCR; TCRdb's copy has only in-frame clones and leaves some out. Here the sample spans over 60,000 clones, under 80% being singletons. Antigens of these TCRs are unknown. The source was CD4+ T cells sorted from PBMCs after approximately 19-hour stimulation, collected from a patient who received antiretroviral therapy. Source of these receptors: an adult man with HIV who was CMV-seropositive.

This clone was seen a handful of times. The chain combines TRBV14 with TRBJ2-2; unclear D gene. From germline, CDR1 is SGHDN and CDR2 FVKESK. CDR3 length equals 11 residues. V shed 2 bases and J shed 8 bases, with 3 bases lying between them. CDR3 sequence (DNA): TGTGCCAGCAGCCAAACAGGGGAGCTGTTTTTT. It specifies CASSQTGELFF.

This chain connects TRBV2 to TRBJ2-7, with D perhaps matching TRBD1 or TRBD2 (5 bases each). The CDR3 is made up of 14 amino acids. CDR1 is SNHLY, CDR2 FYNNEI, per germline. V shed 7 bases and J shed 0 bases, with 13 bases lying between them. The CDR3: CASIRDANSYEQYF. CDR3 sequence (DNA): TGTGCCAGCATTCGGGACGCCAACTCCTACGAGCAGTACTTC.

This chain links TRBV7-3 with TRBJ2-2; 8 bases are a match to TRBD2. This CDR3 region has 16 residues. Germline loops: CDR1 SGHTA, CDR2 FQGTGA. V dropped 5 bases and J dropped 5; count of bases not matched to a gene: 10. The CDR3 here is CASSPNSGVRTGELFF. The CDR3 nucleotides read TGTGCCAGCAGCCCAAATAGCGGGGTGCGGACCGGGGAGCTGTTTTTT.

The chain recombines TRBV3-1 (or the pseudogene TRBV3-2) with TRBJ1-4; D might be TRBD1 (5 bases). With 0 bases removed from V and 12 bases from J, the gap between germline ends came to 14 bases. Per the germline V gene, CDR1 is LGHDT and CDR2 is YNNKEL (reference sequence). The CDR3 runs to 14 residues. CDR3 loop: CASSQERGPRELFF. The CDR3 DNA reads TGTGCCAGCAGCCAAGAACGAGGTCCCAGGGAACTGTTTTTT.

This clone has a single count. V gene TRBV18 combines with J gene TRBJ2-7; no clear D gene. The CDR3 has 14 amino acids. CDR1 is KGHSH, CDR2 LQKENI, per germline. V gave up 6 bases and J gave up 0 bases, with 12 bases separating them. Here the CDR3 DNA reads TGTGCCAGCTCCCCCGACTCTGGCTCCTACGAGCAGTACTTC. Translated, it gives CASSPDSGSYEQYF.

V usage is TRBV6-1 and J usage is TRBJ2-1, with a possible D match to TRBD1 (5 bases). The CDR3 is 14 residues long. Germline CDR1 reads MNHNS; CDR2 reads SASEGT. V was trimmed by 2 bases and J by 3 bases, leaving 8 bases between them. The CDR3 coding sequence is TGTGCCAGCAGTGAACAGGGTAACTACAATGAGCAGTTCTTC. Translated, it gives CASSEQGNYNEQFF.

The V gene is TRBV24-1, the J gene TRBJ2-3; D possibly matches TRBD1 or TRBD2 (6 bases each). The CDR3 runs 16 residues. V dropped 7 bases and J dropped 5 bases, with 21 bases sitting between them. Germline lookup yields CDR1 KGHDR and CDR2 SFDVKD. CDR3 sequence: CATSPGWGALGDTQYF. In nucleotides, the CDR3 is TGTGCCACCAGCCCCGGTTGGGGGGCGTTGGGAGATACGCAGTATTTT.

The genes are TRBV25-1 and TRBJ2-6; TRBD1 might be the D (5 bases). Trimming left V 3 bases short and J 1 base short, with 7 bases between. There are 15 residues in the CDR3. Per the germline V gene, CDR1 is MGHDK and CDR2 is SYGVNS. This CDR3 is CASSDSGSGANVLTF. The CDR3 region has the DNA TGTGCCAGCAGTGATTCAGGGTCTGGGGCCAACGTCCTGACTTTC.